This note documents a single T cell receptor beta chain sequence. Its antigen is unidentified. The sample is drawn from a study of tumor-infiltrating lymphocytes in localized non-small cell lung cancer. Produced via immunoSEQ multiplex PCR; TCRdb's table is partial and in-frame only. Of 15,000 to 20,000 clones listed, 80% are singletons. The CDR3 is made up of 13 amino acids. V was clipped by 10 bases and J by 7 bases; unmatched bases: 9. Germline V gene data show CDR1 as MDHEN and CDR2 as SYDVKM. Study-level points and caveats: Technical variation could not be separated from intratumor heterogeneity here.

V is TRBV28 and J is TRBJ1-5, with 8 bases matching TRBD1. The sequenced sample was uninvolved lung tissue not adjacent to the tumor. This receptor was taken from a human donor with non-small cell lung cancer. The CDR3 is CAITPDREQPQHF. The DNA of the CDR3 is TGTGCCATTACACCGGACAGGGAACAGCCCCAGCATTTT.